This T cell receptor beta chain originates from a study of T cells in Graves' hyperthyroidism and ophthalmopathy. In germline, CDR1 is DFQATT, CDR2 SNEGSKA (reference sequence). Trimming removed 6 bases from V and 0 bases from J, with 11 bases in between. The length of the CDR3 is 13 residues. Amplification yielded TCR beta CDR3 regions, with RNA transcripts as the source. The study used the HTBI primer set for a first-round RT-PCR of the TCR CDR3. TCRdb itself ran the multiplex PCR reads through MiXCR, one entry per CDR3 protein. This sample has hundreds of thousands of distinct CDR3 sequences; roughly 15% occur once, and the top ten carry about 12%. Disease lasting under 3 months, a NOSPECS grade of at least 4, and a Clinical Activity Score of at least 3 were features of the ophthalmopathy patients. This clonotype appeared a few times.

The sequenced sample was blood. The chain joins TRBV20-1 to TRBJ1-1; D unclear. The TCR sequence derives from a woman aged 45 to 65 with Graves' ophthalmopathy. CDR3 sequence: CSALISVNTEAFF. CDR3 DNA sequence: TGCAGTGCATTGATTAGCGTGAACACTGAAGCTTTCTTT.